This T cell receptor (beta chain) is drawn from a study of blood T cells in healthy people across ages. General study results and limits: No conclusive comparison of naive versus antigen-experienced cells was possible with unsorted PBMCs.

Alongside a J-beta primer mix, a sample-barcoded 5' primer served in a second PCR lasting roughly 6 to 11 cycles. Tagging of each cDNA molecule was performed by a template-switch adaptor with 12 random nucleotides. No fewer than 3 million CDR3-containing paired-end reads came from each sample. Each CDR3 protein gets one entry after TCRdb re-called the 5' RACE reads with MiXCR. The sample has around 870,000 distinct CDR3 sequences; around 28% are singletons. CDR3 length equals 13 residues. Germline V CDR1 and CDR2: DFQATT, SNEGSKA (reference sequence). V lost 5 bases to trimming and J lost 3 bases; unmatched junction nucleotides: 4. Concerning this clonotype: Its antigen is not identified.

Researchers report isolating at least 6.5 million PBMCs per sample. Sequenced material: blood. The source is a woman of 80 years or more in good health. J is TRBJ1-3 and V is TRBV20-1; the match to TRBD1 covers 7 bases. In DNA form, the CDR3 reads TGCAGTGCTCTCAGGGGGTTTGGAAACACCATATATTTT. Encoded protein: CSALRGFGNTIYF.